This entry features one T cell receptor beta chain sequence. Its antigen is unknown. TCR sequencing used cDNA made by reverse transcription of extracted RNA. Method: immunoSEQ multiplex PCR; TCRdb's copy keeps in-frame clones and lacks some. The sample yields about 270,000 clones, over 45% seen once. This specimen comes from a study of CD8+ T cells in alopecia areata. Whole-study results and caveats: Many expanded lesional clones persisted in scalp and blood during tofacitinib treatment. Among the top 100, expanded CD8+ clones, as well as scalp clonality, were significantly decreased by tofacitinib.

Treatment defined: oral pan-JAK inhibitor, 5-10 mg twice daily. Sorting of PBMCs yielded the CD4+ and CD8+ T cells. In germline, CDR1 is SGHDT, CDR2 YYEEEE. The V end was cut by 0 bases, the J end by 2 bases, with 8 bases between. The CDR3 spans 14 residues. This clonotype originated in a human donor with alopecia areata. The material was CD4+ T cells sorted from blood, obtained around week 54, from a patient treated with tofacitinib. The chain combines TRBV5-6 with TRBJ2-5; D unclear. As DNA, the CDR3 is TGTGCCAGCAGCTTGGTGGGTACGCAAGAGACCCAGTACTTC. Protein sequence: CASSLVGTQETQYF.